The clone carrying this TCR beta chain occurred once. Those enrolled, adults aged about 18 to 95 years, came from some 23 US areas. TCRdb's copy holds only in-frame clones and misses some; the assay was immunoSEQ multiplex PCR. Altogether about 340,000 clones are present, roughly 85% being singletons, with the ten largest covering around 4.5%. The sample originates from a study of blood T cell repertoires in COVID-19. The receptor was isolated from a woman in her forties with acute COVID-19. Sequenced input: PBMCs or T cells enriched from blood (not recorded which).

DNA for the CDR3: TGTGCCAGCAGCTTACAGGGGACAGGGGGGCCCGGGCAGTACTTC. This codes for CASSLQGTGGPGQYF. J is TRBJ2-7 and V is TRBV7-2, with 11 bases matching TRBD1. Germline V gives CDR1 SGHTA, CDR2 FQGNSA. The trim removed 2 bases at V and 9 bases at J, leaving 9 bases unmatched. The CDR3 spans 15 residues. The full variable domain, with the rest looked up from reference TRBV7-2 and TRBJ2-7, is GAGVSQSPSNKVTEKGKDVELRCDPISGHTALYWYRQSLGQGLEFLIYFQGNSAPDKSGLPSDRFSAERTGGSVSTLTIQRTQQEDSAVYLCASSLQGTGGPGQYFGPGTRLTVT.